This T cell receptor beta chain was recorded in a study of cytomegalovirus exposure and HLA in healthy donors. Vbeta (60) and Jbeta (13) primers were used in the PCR. The data were produced by immunoSEQ multiplex PCR, yet TCRdb's version contains in-frame clones alone and is incomplete. The table includes about 150,000 clones, roughly 74% detected once. The CDR3 is 13 residues long. The V gene's germline CDR1 is PRHDT and CDR2 FYEKMQ (reference sequence). The V and J ends lost 6 bases and 9 bases, in that order; junction bases with no gene match: 10. This receptor was taken from a man aged 18 to 29 in good health and CMV-seropositive. Sequenced sample: PBMCs. The rearrangement joins TRBV13 to TRBJ1-2, with 7 nucleotides matching TRBD1. The CDR3 DNA reads TGTGCCAGCAGACGGGACAGTCAAAGCAGCTACACCTTC. It yields the protein CASRRDSQSSYTF.